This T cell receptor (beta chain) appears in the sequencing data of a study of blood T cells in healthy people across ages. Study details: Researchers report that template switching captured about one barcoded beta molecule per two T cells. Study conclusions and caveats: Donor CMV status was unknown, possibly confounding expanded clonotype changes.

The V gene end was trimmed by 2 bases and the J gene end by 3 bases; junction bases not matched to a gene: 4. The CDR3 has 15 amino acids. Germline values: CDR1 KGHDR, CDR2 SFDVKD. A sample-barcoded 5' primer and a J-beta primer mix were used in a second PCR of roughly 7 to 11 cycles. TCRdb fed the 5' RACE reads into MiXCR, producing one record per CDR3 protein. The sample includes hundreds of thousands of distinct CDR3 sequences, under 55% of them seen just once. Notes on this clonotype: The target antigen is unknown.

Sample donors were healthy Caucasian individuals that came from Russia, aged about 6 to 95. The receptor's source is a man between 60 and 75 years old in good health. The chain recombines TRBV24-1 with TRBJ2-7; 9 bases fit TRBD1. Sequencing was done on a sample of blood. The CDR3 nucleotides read TGTGCCACCAGTGATTCCGGGACAGGGAACTACGAGCAGTACTTC. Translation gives CATSDSGTGNYEQYF.